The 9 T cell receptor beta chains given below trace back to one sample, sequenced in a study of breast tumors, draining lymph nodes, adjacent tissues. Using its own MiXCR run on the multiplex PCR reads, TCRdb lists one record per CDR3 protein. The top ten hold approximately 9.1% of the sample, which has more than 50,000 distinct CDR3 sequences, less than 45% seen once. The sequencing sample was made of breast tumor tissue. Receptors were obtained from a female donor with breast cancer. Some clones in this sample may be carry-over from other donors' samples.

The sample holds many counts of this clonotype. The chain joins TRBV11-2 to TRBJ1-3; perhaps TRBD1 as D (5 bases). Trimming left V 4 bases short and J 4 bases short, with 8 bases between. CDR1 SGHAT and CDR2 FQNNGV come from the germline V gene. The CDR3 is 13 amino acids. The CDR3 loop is CASSWDAGNTIYF. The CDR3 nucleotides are TGTGCCAGCAGCTGGGACGCGGGAAACACCATATATTTT.

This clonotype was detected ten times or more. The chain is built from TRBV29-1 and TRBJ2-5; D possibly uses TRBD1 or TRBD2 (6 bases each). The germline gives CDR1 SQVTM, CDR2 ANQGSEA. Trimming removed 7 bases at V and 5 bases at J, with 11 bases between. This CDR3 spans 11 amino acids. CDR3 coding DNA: TGCAGCGGGAGGGGGGCGGAGACCCAGTACTTC. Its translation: CSGRGAETQYF.

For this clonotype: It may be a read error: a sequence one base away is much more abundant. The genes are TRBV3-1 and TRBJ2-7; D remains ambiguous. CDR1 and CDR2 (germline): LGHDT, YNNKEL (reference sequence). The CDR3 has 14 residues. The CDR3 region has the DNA TGTGCCAGCAGCCAGGCCCCTAGGGTGGAAGAGCGGTACTTC. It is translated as CASSQAPRVEERYF.

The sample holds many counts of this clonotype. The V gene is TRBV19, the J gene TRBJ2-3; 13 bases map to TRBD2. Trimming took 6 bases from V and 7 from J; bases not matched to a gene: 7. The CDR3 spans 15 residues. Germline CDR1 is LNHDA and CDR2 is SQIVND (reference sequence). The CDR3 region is CASSSLAGGFNTQYF. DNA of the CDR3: TGTGCCAGTAGCTCACTAGCGGGAGGGTTCAATACGCAGTATTTT.

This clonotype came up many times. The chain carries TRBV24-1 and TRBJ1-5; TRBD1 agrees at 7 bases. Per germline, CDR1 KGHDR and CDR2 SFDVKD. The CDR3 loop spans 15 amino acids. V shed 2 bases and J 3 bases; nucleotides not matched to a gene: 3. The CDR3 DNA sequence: TGTGCCACCAGTGATTCGGGACAGCACAATCAGCCCCAGCATTTT. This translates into CATSDSGQHNQPQHF.

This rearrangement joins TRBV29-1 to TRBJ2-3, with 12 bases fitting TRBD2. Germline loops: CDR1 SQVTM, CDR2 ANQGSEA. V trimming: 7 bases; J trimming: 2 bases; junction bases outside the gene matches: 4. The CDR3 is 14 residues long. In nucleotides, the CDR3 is TGCAGCGGTAGACTAGCGGGGGCCACAGATACGCAGTATTTT. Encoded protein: CSGRLAGATDTQYF.

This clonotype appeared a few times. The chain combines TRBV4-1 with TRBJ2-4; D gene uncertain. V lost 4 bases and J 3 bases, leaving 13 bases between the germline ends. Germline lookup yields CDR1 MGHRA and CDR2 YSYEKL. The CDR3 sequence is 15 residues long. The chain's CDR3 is CASSRLSVVKNIQYF. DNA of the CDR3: TGCGCCAGCAGCCGACTCAGTGTAGTCAAAAACATTCAGTACTTC.

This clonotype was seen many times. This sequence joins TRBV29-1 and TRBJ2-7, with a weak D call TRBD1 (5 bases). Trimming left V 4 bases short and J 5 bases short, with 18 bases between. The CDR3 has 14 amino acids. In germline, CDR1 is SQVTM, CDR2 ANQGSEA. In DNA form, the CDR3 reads TGCAGCGTTGCGTCCAGGGCGAGTTGGGACGAGCAGTACTTC. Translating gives CSVASRASWDEQYF.

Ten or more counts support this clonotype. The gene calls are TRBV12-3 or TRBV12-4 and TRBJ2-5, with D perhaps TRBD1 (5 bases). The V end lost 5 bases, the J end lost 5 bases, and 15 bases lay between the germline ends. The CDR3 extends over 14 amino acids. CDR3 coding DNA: TGTGCCAGCAGTCCCCGGACACGACGGGAGACCCAGTACTTC. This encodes CASSPRTRRETQYF.